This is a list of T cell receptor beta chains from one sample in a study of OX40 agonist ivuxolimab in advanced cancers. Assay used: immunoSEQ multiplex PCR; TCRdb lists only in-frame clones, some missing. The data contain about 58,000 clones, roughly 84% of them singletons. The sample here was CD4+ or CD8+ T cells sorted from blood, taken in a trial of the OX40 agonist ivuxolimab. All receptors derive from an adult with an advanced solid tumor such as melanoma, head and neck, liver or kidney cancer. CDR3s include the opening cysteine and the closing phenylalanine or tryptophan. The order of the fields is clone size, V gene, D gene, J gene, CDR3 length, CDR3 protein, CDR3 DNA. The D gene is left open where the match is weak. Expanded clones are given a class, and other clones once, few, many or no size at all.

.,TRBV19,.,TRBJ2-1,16,CASSNGAGGAYNEQFF,TGTGCCAGTAGTAATGGAGCCGGGGGAGCGTACAATGAGCAGTTCTTC
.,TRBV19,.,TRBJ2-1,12,CALRGGRGEQFF,TGTGCCCTAAGAGGGGGTCGAGGTGAGCAGTTCTTC
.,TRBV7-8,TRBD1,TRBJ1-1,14,CASSDRGRIAEAFF,TGTGCCAGCAGCGACAGGGGGCGAATAGCTGAAGCTTTCTTT
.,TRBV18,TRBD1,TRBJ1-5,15,CASSPDRGRSQPQHF,TGTGCCAGCTCACCGGACAGGGGGCGAAGCCAGCCCCAGCATTTT
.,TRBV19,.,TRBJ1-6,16,CASSIPDGVGNSPLHF,TGTGCCAGTAGTATACCTGATGGGGTGGGCAATTCACCCCTCCACTTT
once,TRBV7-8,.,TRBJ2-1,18,CASSLRDITKASYNEQFF,TGTGCCAGCAGCTTACGGGACATCACCAAGGCCTCCTACAATGAGCAGTTCTTC
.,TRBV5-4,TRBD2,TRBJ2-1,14,CASSLRLAGSEQFF,TGTGCCAGCAGCTTGAGATTAGCGGGGTCTGAGCAGTTCTTC
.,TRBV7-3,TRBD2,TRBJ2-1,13,CASSLEAGGPQFF,TGTGCCAGCAGCTTAGAAGCGGGGGGGCCCCAGTTCTTC
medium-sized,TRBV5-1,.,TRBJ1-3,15,CASSLASDSGNTIYF,TGCGCCAGCAGCTTGGCCAGTGATTCTGGAAACACCATATATTTT
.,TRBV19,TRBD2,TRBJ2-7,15,CASSQLAGGSYEQYF,TGTGCCAGTAGCCAACTAGCGGGGGGCAGCTACGAGCAGTACTTC
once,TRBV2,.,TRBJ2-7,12,CASSQSSYEQYF,TGTGCCAGCAGTCAAAGCTCCTACGAGCAGTACTTC
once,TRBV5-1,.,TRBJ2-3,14,CASSSSTGRDTQYF,TGCGCCAGCAGCAGTTCGACAGGGAGGGATACGCAGTATTTT
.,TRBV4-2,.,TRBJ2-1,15,CASSREGGTYNEQFF,TGTGCCAGCAGCCGCGAGGGGGGCACCTACAATGAGCAGTTCTTC
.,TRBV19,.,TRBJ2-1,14,CASSVRAAYNEQFF,TGTGCCAGTTCCGTTCGCGCGGCATACAATGAGCAGTTCTTC
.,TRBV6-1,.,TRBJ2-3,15,CASSLRQFRTDTQYF,TGTGCCAGCAGTCTTCGACAGTTCCGCACAGATACGCAGTATTTT
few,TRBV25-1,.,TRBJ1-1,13,CASRLQANTEAFF,TGTGCCAGCAGGCTTCAGGCGAACACTGAAGCTTTCTTT
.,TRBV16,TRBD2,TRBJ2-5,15,CASTSTSGPLETQYF,TGTGCCAGCACCTCAACTAGCGGCCCTCTGGAGACCCAGTACTTC
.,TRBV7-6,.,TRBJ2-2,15,CASRVRAVDTGELFF,TGTGCCAGCAGAGTTCGGGCTGTTGACACCGGGGAGCTGTTTTTT
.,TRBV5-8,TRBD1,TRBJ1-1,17,CASSLRGQGRSSTEAFF,TGTGCCAGCAGCTTGCGGGGACAGGGACGGTCTAGCACTGAAGCTTTCTTT
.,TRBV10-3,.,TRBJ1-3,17,CAISESFVETGGNTIYF,TGTGCCATCAGTGAGTCGTTTGTTGAAACAGGGGGAAACACCATATATTTT
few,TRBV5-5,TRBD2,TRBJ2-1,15,CASSFPAGGLNEQFF,TGTGCCAGCAGCTTTCCAGCGGGGGGGCTCAATGAGCAGTTCTTC
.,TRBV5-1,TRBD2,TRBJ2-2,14,CASSPGGGTGELFF,TGCGCCAGCAGCCCCGGGGGGGGGACCGGGGAGCTGTTTTTT
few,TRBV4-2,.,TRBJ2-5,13,CASSQGGRGTQYF,TGTGCCAGCAGCCAGGGGGGCCGGGGGACCCAGTACTTC
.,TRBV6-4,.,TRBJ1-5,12,CASTEHHAPQHF,TGTGCCAGTACGGAACATCATGCGCCCCAGCATTTT
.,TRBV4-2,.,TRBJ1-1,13,CASSQDRMTEAFF,TGTGCCAGCAGCCAAGATAGGATGACTGAAGCTTTCTTT
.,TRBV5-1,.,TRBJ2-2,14,CASSLNAVTGELFF,TGCGCCAGCAGCTTGAATGCAGTCACCGGGGAGCTGTTTTTT
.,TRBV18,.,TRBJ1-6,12,CASSLYNSPLHF,TGTGCCAGCTCACTGTATAATTCACCCCTCCACTTT
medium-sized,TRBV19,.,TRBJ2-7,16,CASSISPPGRSYEQYF,TGTGCCAGTAGTATATCCCCTCCGGGACGCTCCTACGAGCAGTACTTC
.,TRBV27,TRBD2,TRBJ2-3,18,CASSPYLTASGGGDTQYF,TGTGCCAGCAGTCCCTACTTAACGGCTAGCGGGGGTGGAGATACGCAGTATTTT
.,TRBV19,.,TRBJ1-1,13,CASNRFMNTEAFF,TGTGCCAGTAATCGGTTCATGAACACTGAAGCTTTCTTT
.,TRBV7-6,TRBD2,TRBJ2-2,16,CASGLATSGVSGELFF,TGTGCCAGCGGCTTAGCGACTAGCGGGGTTTCCGGGGAGCTGTTTTTT
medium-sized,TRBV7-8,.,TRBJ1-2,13,CASSADRSVGYTF,TGTGCCAGCAGCGCAGACAGATCCGTGGGCTACACCTTC
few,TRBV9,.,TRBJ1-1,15,CASSVMAVANTEAFF,TGTGCCAGCAGCGTCATGGCAGTGGCTAACACTGAAGCTTTCTTT
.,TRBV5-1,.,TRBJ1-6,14,CASRPQPNNSPLHF,TGCGCCAGCAGACCCCAACCGAATAATTCACCCCTCCACTTT
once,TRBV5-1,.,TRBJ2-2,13,CASSPRGPGELFF,TGCGCCAGCAGCCCCAGGGGTCCCGGGGAGCTGTTTTTT